These T cell receptor beta chains were read from a single sample in a study of T cell responses to AZD1222 COVID-19 vaccine. The data were produced by immunoSEQ multiplex PCR, yet TCRdb's version contains in-frame clones alone and is incomplete. The sample holds approximately 120,000 clones; around 92% are singletons and the top ten take over 0.95%. Sequenced here: peripheral blood, sampled on day 0 of AZD1222 vaccination. These receptors originate from an adult in good health. CDR3s include the opening cysteine and the closing phenylalanine or tryptophan. The size of a clone is reported for some rows only, either as once, few or many, or as a class for expanded clones.

NA,TRBV27,TRBJ1-2,CASSLNRDYGYTF
few,TRBV9,TRBJ1-3,CASSGGDSSGNTIYF
once,TRBV5-8,TRBJ2-4,CASSLLVRLAKNIQYF
NA,TRBV11-3,TRBJ2-2,CASSPGAGELFF
NA,TRBV27,TRBJ1-6,CASSLAQGASPLHF
few,TRBV6-1,TRBJ2-3,CASSELAGGPDTQYF
NA,TRBV15,TRBJ1-4,CATSRGGHGKWEKLFF
NA,TRBV19,TRBJ1-2,CASSMITGSRGYTF
NA,TRBV12-3/TRBV12-4,TRBJ2-5,CASSSADGETQYF
NA,TRBV2,TRBJ2-5,CASSDPGQGWETQYF
NA,TRBV7-6,TRBJ2-7,CASSLAPKGGNYEQYF
NA,TRBV2,TRBJ2-2,CASLLARPDSGELFF
NA,TRBV5-4,TRBJ2-7,CASAYGDREREQYF
NA,TRBV28,TRBJ1-1,CASSLDTEAFF
NA,TRBV3-1/TRBV3-2,TRBJ1-1,CASSQDHRVTEAFF
NA,TRBV4-1,TRBJ1-1,CASRQRQGKIEAFF
NA,TRBV5-1,TRBJ2-1,CASSLGLGYNEQFF
NA,TRBV30,TRBJ1-2,CAWSGGTGERGYTF
NA,TRBV7-3,TRBJ1-6,CASSVTGSSPLHF
NA,TRBV19,TRBJ2-7,CASSMGTASYEQYF
NA,TRBV19,TRBJ1-5,CASSIRVTSHSNQPQHF
NA,TRBV7-9,TRBJ2-4,CASTGGTSGGIQYF
NA,TRBV6-5,TRBJ1-5,CASSHRDREGQPQHF
NA,TRBV11-2,TRBJ1-3,CASSPPIPDTIYF
NA,TRBV6-1,TRBJ2-1,CASSDGGLAGAYNEQFF
NA,TRBV7-3,TRBJ2-3,CASSLTSGSTDTQYF
once,TRBV25-1,TRBJ2-2,CASSDIRTGDTGELFF
NA,TRBV6-5,TRBJ2-1,CASSYRESRVYNEQFF
NA,TRBV9,TRBJ2-2,CASSFAGTGELFF
NA,TRBV5-6,TRBJ2-3,CASRVGLAGLKLVDTQYF
once,TRBV5-1,TRBJ2-2,CASSPASSGGSGELFF
NA,TRBV19,TRBJ1-1,CASSIVRQLSGGTEAFF
NA,TRBV4-2,TRBJ1-5,CASSQGTGLSNQPQHF
NA,TRBV5-4,TRBJ1-4,CASSLRGQAANEKLFF
NA,TRBV27,TRBJ2-7,CASSSHSSGAYEQYF
NA,TRBV4-1,TRBJ2-1,CASSQFAGTNNEQFF
NA,TRBV6-5,TRBJ2-7,CASSSRTGAYEQYF
NA,TRBV4-2,TRBJ2-1,CASSQSVGAGLAVYNEQFF
few,TRBV29-1,TRBJ2-2,CSVWMNTGELFF
NA,TRBV6-1,TRBJ1-5,CASSEAEGTGDQPQHF
NA,TRBV5-1,TRBJ2-7,CASSASGRNEQYF
NA,TRBV10-3,TRBJ1-5,CAISPQYKGDQPQHF
NA,TRBV7-9,TRBJ1-2,CASSLVRGYTF
NA,TRBV7-9,TRBJ1-1,CASSTGTGIAFF
NA,TRBV18,TRBJ2-7,CASSPGTGDYEQYF
NA,TRBV10-2,TRBJ2-3,CASSVSTDTQYF
NA,TRBV5-6,TRBJ1-1,CASSLRTGTATQAFF
NA,TRBV7-9,TRBJ2-7,CASSSSRSGGPPEQYF
NA,TRBV10-3,TRBJ2-3,CAISRTGGGTDTQYF
NA,TRBV7-6,TRBJ2-2,CASSLVQTGGTGELFF
NA,TRBV2,TRBJ2-3,CASSVSSGSTDTQYF
NA,TRBV11-2,TRBJ1-1,CASTYSGTGEAFF
NA,TRBV19,TRBJ1-2,CASSTLTGGNWYGYTF